This TCR beta chain was sequenced for a study of early T cells in non-severe SARS-CoV-2 infection. About the study: Unsorted whole blood bulk RNA was sequenced, with unpaired chains.

Study findings and constraints: VDJdb-based matching was biased toward anti-spike CD8 responses and missed private and CD4 specificities.

As part of library construction, unique molecular identifiers were attached to individual cDNA molecules. One entry per CDR3 protein results from TCRdb running MiXCR on the 5' RACE reads. The top ten clones hold about 5% of a sample with about 40,000 distinct CDR3 sequences, around 4.5% of them seen once. CDR3 size: 14 residues. The V end lost 3 bases, the J end lost 9 bases, and 15 bases lay between the germline ends. Germline V lookup: CDR1 MNHEY, CDR2 SVGEGT. Notes on this clonotype: As yet, its antigen is unknown.

V and J are TRBV6-2 or TRBV6-3 and TRBJ2-1; either TRBD1 or TRBD2 may fit D (5 bases each). Sequenced material: whole blood. The sequence was obtained from an adult who was a healthcare worker with PCR-confirmed SARS-CoV-2 infection or an uninfected control (not recorded which). The CDR3 loop reads CASSYSREPSEQFF. DNA of the CDR3: TGTGCCAGCAGTTATTCCAGGGAGCCCAGTGAGCAGTTCTTC.